The rows below give T cell receptor beta chains drawn from one sample of a study of neurological immune-mediated disorders. TCRdb ran MiXCR on the 5' RACE reads and lists one entry per CDR3 protein. This repertoire shows tens of thousands of distinct CDR3 sequences, about 7% found once; its top ten account for 4% to 5.5%. The sample comprised PBMCs. The receptors were gathered from a woman aged 40 to 50 in good health. CDR3s include the opening cysteine and the closing phenylalanine or tryptophan. Each record gives: CDR3 length, clone size, V gene, J gene, D gene, CDR3 DNA, CDR3 protein. The D gene is left open where the match is weak. Size is stated for part of the rows, as once, few or many counts, or as a class when the clone is expanded.

cdr3_length: 18
clone_size: many
v_call: TRBV24-1
j_call: TRBJ2-1
d_call: TRBD2
cdr3_nt: TGTGCCACCAGTGACTCCGGGACTAGCGGGAGAACCTACAATGAGCAGTTCTTC
cdr3_aa: CATSDSGTSGRTYNEQFF

cdr3_length: 14
clone_size: many
v_call: TRBV6-5
j_call: TRBJ1-6
d_call: TRBD1
cdr3_nt: TGTGCCAGCAGTTGGGACAGGCGGAATTCACCCCTCCACTTT
cdr3_aa: CASSWDRRNSPLHF

cdr3_length: 13
clone_size: many
v_call: TRBV5-1
j_call: TRBJ2-2
d_call: -
cdr3_nt: TGCGCCAGCAGCTTGATAGACACCGGGGAGCTGTTTTTT
cdr3_aa: CASSLIDTGELFF

cdr3_length: 18
clone_size: many
v_call: TRBV7-3
j_call: TRBJ2-2
d_call: TRBD2
cdr3_nt: TGTGCCAGCAGCTCCCCAGGGAGGGTAGCGGTGAACACCGGGGAGCTGTTTTTT
cdr3_aa: CASSSPGRVAVNTGELFF

cdr3_length: 14
clone_size: -
v_call: TRBV19
j_call: TRBJ2-3
d_call: TRBD2
cdr3_nt: TGTGCCAGTAGGCCGGGACTAGCGGATCATACGCAGTATTTT
cdr3_aa: CASRPGLADHTQYF

cdr3_length: 15
clone_size: many
v_call: TRBV20-1
j_call: TRBJ1-2
d_call: -
cdr3_nt: TGCAGTGCTAGAGGTGACAAGGCTCAATTCTATGGCTACACCTTC
cdr3_aa: CSARGDKAQFYGYTF

cdr3_length: 15
clone_size: many
v_call: TRBV7-9
j_call: TRBJ1-1
d_call: -
cdr3_nt: TGTGCCAGCAGCCCCCAAGGGGGAGGGAACACTGAAGCTTTCTTT
cdr3_aa: CASSPQGGGNTEAFF

cdr3_length: 15
clone_size: once
v_call: TRBV6-1
j_call: TRBJ2-3
d_call: TRBD2
cdr3_nt: TGTGTCAGCAGCGGACTAGCGGCTAGCACAGATACGCAGTATTTT
cdr3_aa: CVSSGLAASTDTQYF

cdr3_length: 14
clone_size: many
v_call: TRBV7-3
j_call: TRBJ1-1
d_call: TRBD1
cdr3_nt: TGTGCCAGCAGCCCCGGACAGGGTGGGACTGAAGCTTTCTTT
cdr3_aa: CASSPGQGGTEAFF

cdr3_length: 14
clone_size: many
v_call: TRBV7-9
j_call: TRBJ2-3
d_call: TRBD2
cdr3_nt: TGTGCCAGCAGCTCAAGCGGGAGTATCGATACGCAGTATTTT
cdr3_aa: CASSSSGSIDTQYF

cdr3_length: 15
clone_size: -
v_call: TRBV27
j_call: TRBJ1-1
d_call: -
cdr3_nt: TGTGCCAGCAGTTTAAACGCGGGGATGAACACTGAAGCTTTCTTT
cdr3_aa: CASSLNAGMNTEAFF

cdr3_length: 13
clone_size: many
v_call: TRBV27
j_call: TRBJ2-7
d_call: -
cdr3_nt: TGTGCCAGCAGTCCCGCGGACGGCTACGAGCAGTACTTC
cdr3_aa: CASSPADGYEQYF

cdr3_length: 15
clone_size: many
v_call: TRBV5-5
j_call: TRBJ1-2
d_call: -
cdr3_nt: TGTGCCAGCAGCTTGGAGGGGCGGATGAACTATGGCTACACCTTC
cdr3_aa: CASSLEGRMNYGYTF

cdr3_length: 17
clone_size: many
v_call: TRBV12-3/TRBV12-4
j_call: TRBJ2-2
d_call: TRBD1
cdr3_nt: TGTGCCAGCAGAACACTCGGAGGACAGGGGGGCACCGGGGAGCTGTTTTTT
cdr3_aa: CASRTLGGQGGTGELFF

cdr3_length: 13
clone_size: medium-sized
v_call: TRBV5-1
j_call: TRBJ1-1
d_call: -
cdr3_nt: TGCGCCAGCAGCTTCAAGGACGCCCAAGAAGCTTTCTTT
cdr3_aa: CASSFKDAQEAFF

cdr3_length: 14
clone_size: many
v_call: TRBV10-2
j_call: TRBJ2-7
d_call: TRBD1
cdr3_nt: TGCGCCAGCACCGGACAGGGGAGCTCCTACGAGCAGTACTTC
cdr3_aa: CASTGQGSSYEQYF

cdr3_length: 12
clone_size: many
v_call: TRBV5-1
j_call: TRBJ2-4
d_call: TRBD1
cdr3_nt: TGCGCCAGCAGCTATCAGGGGGCGGTTCAGTACTTC
cdr3_aa: CASSYQGAVQYF

cdr3_length: 12
clone_size: many
v_call: TRBV12-3/TRBV12-4
j_call: TRBJ2-5
d_call: -
cdr3_nt: TGTGCCAGCAGCCTCCAGCGGGAGACCCAGTACTTC
cdr3_aa: CASSLQRETQYF

cdr3_length: 14
clone_size: many
v_call: TRBV7-2
j_call: TRBJ2-5
d_call: -
cdr3_nt: TGTGCCAGCAGCTTATCTAGACCGGAAGGGACCCAGTACTTC
cdr3_aa: CASSLSRPEGTQYF

cdr3_length: 14
clone_size: many
v_call: TRBV29-1
j_call: TRBJ2-3
d_call: TRBD2
cdr3_nt: TGCAGCGTTGATTATAGCGGGGGGGCGGGGACGCAGTATTTT
cdr3_aa: CSVDYSGGAGTQYF

cdr3_length: 15
clone_size: many
v_call: TRBV12-3/TRBV12-4
j_call: TRBJ1-1
d_call: TRBD1
cdr3_nt: TGTGCCAGCATAACAGGGGTGGGCTTCAACACTGAAGCTTTCTTT
cdr3_aa: CASITGVGFNTEAFF

cdr3_length: 15
clone_size: many
v_call: TRBV5-6
j_call: TRBJ1-2
d_call: -
cdr3_nt: TGTGCCAGCAGCCCTGCGATCTTGGGGGGTGATGGCTACACCTTC
cdr3_aa: CASSPAILGGDGYTF

cdr3_length: 14
clone_size: many
v_call: TRBV10-3
j_call: TRBJ1-6
d_call: -
cdr3_nt: TGTGCCATCAGTGAGGGTAGGGACGGATCACCCCTCCACTTT
cdr3_aa: CAISEGRDGSPLHF

cdr3_length: 13
clone_size: many
v_call: TRBV14
j_call: TRBJ2-7
d_call: TRBD1
cdr3_nt: TGTGCCAGCAGCCGGACAGGGGGATACGAGCAGTACTTC
cdr3_aa: CASSRTGGYEQYF

cdr3_length: 14
clone_size: many
v_call: TRBV7-3
j_call: TRBJ1-1
d_call: -
cdr3_nt: TGTGCCAGCAGCTTACAGGGATATAACACTGAAGCTTTCTTT
cdr3_aa: CASSLQGYNTEAFF

cdr3_length: 14
clone_size: many
v_call: TRBV20-1
j_call: TRBJ1-1
d_call: -
cdr3_nt: TGCAGTGCTAGAGGGATACGAGGGGCAGTTGAAGCTTTCTTT
cdr3_aa: CSARGIRGAVEAFF

cdr3_length: 20
clone_size: many
v_call: TRBV24-1
j_call: TRBJ2-1
d_call: TRBD2
cdr3_nt: TGTGCCACCAGTGATTTGCTGCCTAGCGGGCGCTTGGTCTCCTACAATGAGCAGTTCTTC
cdr3_aa: CATSDLLPSGRLVSYNEQFF

cdr3_length: 12
clone_size: many
v_call: TRBV28
j_call: TRBJ2-7
d_call: -
cdr3_nt: TGTGCCAGCAGTCGGGGTACCCTGGAGCAGTACTTC
cdr3_aa: CASSRGTLEQYF

cdr3_length: 13
clone_size: many
v_call: TRBV29-1
j_call: TRBJ1-1
d_call: -
cdr3_nt: TGCAGCGTTGTAGTTTTAGGGAACACTGAAGCTTTCTTT
cdr3_aa: CSVVVLGNTEAFF

cdr3_length: 14
clone_size: many
v_call: TRBV20-1
j_call: TRBJ2-3
d_call: -
cdr3_nt: TGCAGTGCTAGGGCAGACACGTACACAGATACGCAGTATTTT
cdr3_aa: CSARADTYTDTQYF

cdr3_length: 12
clone_size: many
v_call: TRBV15
j_call: TRBJ1-5
d_call: -
cdr3_nt: TGTGCCACCAGCCCGGAGGGAACCAGCCAGCATTTT
cdr3_aa: CATSPEGTSQHF

cdr3_length: 16
clone_size: many
v_call: TRBV24-1
j_call: TRBJ2-5
d_call: -
cdr3_nt: TGTGCCACCAGTGATTTTGAGATAGGCGGGCAAGAGACCCAGTACTTC
cdr3_aa: CATSDFEIGGQETQYF